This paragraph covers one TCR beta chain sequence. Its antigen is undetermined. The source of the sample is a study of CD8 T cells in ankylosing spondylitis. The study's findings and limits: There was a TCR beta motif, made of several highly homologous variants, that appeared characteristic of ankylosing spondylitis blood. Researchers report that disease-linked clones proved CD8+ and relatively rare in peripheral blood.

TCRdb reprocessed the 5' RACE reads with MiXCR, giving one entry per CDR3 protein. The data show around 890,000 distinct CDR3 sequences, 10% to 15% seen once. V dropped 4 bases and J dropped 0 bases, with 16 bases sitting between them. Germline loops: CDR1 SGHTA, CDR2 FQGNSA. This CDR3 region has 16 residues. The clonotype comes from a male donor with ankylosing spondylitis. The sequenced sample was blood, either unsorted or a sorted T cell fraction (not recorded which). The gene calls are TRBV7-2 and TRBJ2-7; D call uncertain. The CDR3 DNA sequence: TGTGCCAGCAGCTCCCCACGGCTCATAAGCTCCTACGAGCAGTACTTC. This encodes CASSSPRLISSYEQYF.